This T cell receptor beta chain was identified in a study of T cell repertoires in cytomegalovirus infection. Study overall: TCR beta signatures that were public indicated CMV infection and matching HLA type. Study-wide findings and caveats: The cumulative frequency of public TCR beta families identified carriers of CMV plus the relevant HLA. Dominating the ex vivo response were HLA-C-restricted CMV-specific TCR beta clonotypes.

Germline V gene lookup returns CDR1 MGHDK and CDR2 SYGVNS. Between the trimmed V and J ends, which lost 8 bases and 0 bases, there was a span of 23 bases. The length of the CDR3 is 18 residues. TCRdb passed the reads through MiXCR, listing each CDR3 protein once. The sample has some 480,000 distinct CDR3 sequences; 30% to 40% are singletons. A remark on this clonotype: Its antigen is not known.

This sequence was found in a human donor in good health (CMV status not recorded). Some clones in this sample may be carry-over from other donors' samples. V gene TRBV25-1 combines with J gene TRBJ2-1; D tentatively fits TRBD1 or TRBD2 (6 bases each). Material: cultured PBMCs, obtained from culture after CMV antigen stimulation. DNA for the CDR3: TGTGCCAGCGGAGGGGGAAGATCCGCCGGAGTCTCCTACAATGAGCAGTTCTTC. It translates to CASGGGRSAGVSYNEQFF.